This entry features one TCR beta chain sequence. Its antigen is unknown. The sample is drawn from a study of identical twins. Whole-study findings and limits: Without tracking the same donors, conclusions rested on cross-sectional statistical analysis.

In TCRdb, the 5' RACE reads were re-called with MiXCR into one record per CDR3 protein. Of roughly 770,000 distinct CDR3 sequences listed, about 20% are singletons. The ends were cut back, 4 bases at V and 2 bases at J, with 15 bases in the middle. This CDR3 spans 16 amino acids. Germline V gives CDR1 KGHSH, CDR2 LQKENI. These same records also appear under a second study, on T cells expressing NK-cell markers. From that study: Restriction of the sorted population to alpha-beta TCR T cells was achieved in several experiments with an anti-gamma-delta TCR antibody.

The chain uses TRBV18 and TRBJ2-1, with a weak D call TRBD1 (7 bases). Material for sequencing was PBMCs. This receptor was obtained from a woman under 30 in good health. The CDR3 is CASSLRQGGTYNEQFF. The DNA of the CDR3 is TGTGCCAGCTCACTTCGACAGGGAGGAACCTACAATGAGCAGTTCTTC.